The 28 T cell receptor beta chains in this list originate from one sample, sequenced in a study of cytomegalovirus exposure and HLA in healthy donors. PCR primers comprised 60 Vbeta and 13 Jbeta primers. TCRdb's copy holds only in-frame clones and misses some; the assay was immunoSEQ multiplex PCR. The repertoire has about 200,000 clones, about 85% of them found once; the top ten carry roughly 0.4%. The sample taken for sequencing was PBMCs. The receptors come from a male donor in good health and CMV-seropositive.

The CDR3 loop is CSTGQGGTDTQYF. Here the CDR3 DNA reads TGCAGCACCGGACAGGGGGGCACAGATACGCAGTATTTT. This chain uses TRBV29-1 with TRBJ2-3; 10 positions agree with TRBD1. Germline lookup yields CDR1 SQVTM and CDR2 ANQGSEA. The length of the CDR3 is 13 residues. Germline trimming cut 8 bases from V and 1 base from J; bases unmatched to any gene: 3.

This clone has a handful of counts. The chain carries TRBV9 and TRBJ2-5, with 9 bases matching TRBD1. Germline V gene data show CDR1 as SGDLS and CDR2 as YYNGEE. CDR3 size: 17 residues. V was pared by 0 bases and J by 1 base, with 7 bases of the junction left unmatched. CDR3 residues: CASSVDRGPHSQETQYF. CDR3 DNA sequence: TGTGCCAGCAGCGTAGACAGGGGGCCCCACTCCCAAGAGACCCAGTACTTC.

V gene TRBV28 combines with J gene TRBJ2-4, with D possibly being TRBD1 (6 bases). The V gene's germline CDR1 is MDHEN and CDR2 SYDVKM. V was pared by 3 bases and J by 9 bases, with 21 bases between. This CDR3 is built from 16 residues. CDR3 region: CASSLVGFRGFGIQYF. The CDR3, as DNA: TGTGCCAGCAGTTTGGTCGGATTTAGGGGGTTCGGCATTCAGTACTTC.

This chain joins TRBV19 and TRBJ1-1; D might be TRBD1 (6 bases). V gave up 2 bases and J gave up 6 bases, with 13 bases separating them. Germline loops: CDR1 LNHDA, CDR2 SQIVND (reference sequence). There are 14 residues in the CDR3. CDR3 nucleotide sequence: TGTGCCAGTAGTATAAGACAGGCAAGCGCTGAAGCTTTCTTT. This codes for CASSIRQASAEAFF.

Points on this clone: This same CDR3 is encoded by further DNA sequences in the sample. The chain joins TRBV4-3 to TRBJ2-7, with 11 bases fitting TRBD1. The germline CDR1 and CDR2 sequences are LGHNA and YSLEER. Trimming took 0 bases from V and 2 from J; bases not matched to a gene: 3. The CDR3 totals 16 residues. The DNA of the CDR3 is TGCGCCAGCAGCCAAGACTCGGGACAGGGGGCCTACGAGCAGTACTTC. Its protein product is CASSQDSGQGAYEQYF.

The V call is TRBV5-4, the J call TRBJ2-5; a possible D gene is TRBD2 (5 bases). The CDR3 covers 14 residues. Germline V gene data show CDR1 as SGHNT and CDR2 as YYREEE (reference sequence). V lost 7 bases and J lost 4, with 17 bases in between. CDR3 protein: CASRPSGLAETQYF. For the CDR3, the DNA is TGTGCCAGCCGACCCAGCGGACTCGCAGAGACCCAGTACTTC.

V usage is TRBV5-1 and J usage is TRBJ2-1; D is unresolved. The CDR3 has 13 residues. V lost 0 bases and J 8 bases, leaving 9 bases between the germline ends. Germline V gives CDR1 SGHRS, CDR2 YFSETQ. CDR3 DNA sequence: TGCGCCAGCAGCTTGGAAGTGGCGGATGAGCAGTTCTTC. Amino acid sequence: CASSLEVADEQFF.

This clone was found a few times. The V and J genes are TRBV30 and TRBJ2-7; tentative D call: TRBD2 (7 bases). The V and J ends lost 8 bases and 6 bases respectively, with 14 bases between them. CDR1 and CDR2 from the germline V gene are GTSNPN and SVGIG (reference sequence). The CDR3 is 11 amino acids. This chain's CDR3 is CARGGASEQYF. The CDR3 DNA follows: TGTGCCCGAGGGGGGGCAAGCGAGCAGTACTTC.

The CDR3 spells CASSAGTSGANEQFF. CDR3 in DNA: TGCGCCAGCAGCGCAGGGACCAGCGGGGCTAATGAGCAGTTCTTC. The chain has TRBV5-1 and TRBJ2-1; 7 nucleotides align to TRBD2. V was pared by 4 bases and J by 7 bases, with 11 bases of the junction left unmatched. This CDR3 is 15 amino acids long. Germline V gene sequence: CDR1 SGHRS, CDR2 YFSETQ.

The CDR3 nucleotides are TGTGCCAGCAAACTGGGACTAAACTCTGGAAACACCATATATTTT. Translation: CASKLGLNSGNTIYF. The genes are TRBV6-1 and TRBJ1-3; D possibly corresponds to TRBD1 (5 bases). Germline CDR1 reads MNHNS; CDR2 reads SASEGT. This CDR3 contains 15 residues. The germline V and J ends were trimmed by 7 bases and 0 bases, with 13 bases remaining between them.

This clone was detected a few times. The chain has TRBV6-1 and TRBJ2-5, with unresolved D. CDR1 is MNHNS, CDR2 SASEGT, per germline. Trimming cost V 4 bases and J 4 bases, with 10 bases left between them. The CDR3 contains 13 residues. In DNA form, the CDR3 reads TGTGCCAGCAGTGTCGGAGTGGGAGAGACCCAGTACTTC. Translating gives CASSVGVGETQYF.

This clone was picked up a small number of times. This chain links TRBV6-5 with TRBJ2-5; D not resolved. Near its end, the DNA agrees better with TRBJ2-7, so the J call may be wrong. Per the germline V gene, CDR1 is MNHEY and CDR2 is SVGAGI. CDR3 length: 12 residues. This CDR3 is CASRSPVYEQYF. The CDR3 DNA is TGTGCCAGCCGATCACCGGTCTACGAGCAGTACTTC.

The chain is built from TRBV5-5 and TRBJ2-7; a weak D match, TRBD2 (6 bases). The CDR3 covers 15 residues. Germline V gene data show CDR1 as SGHKS and CDR2 as YYEKEE (reference sequence). The V end was cut by 3 bases, the J end by 4 bases, with 17 bases between. CDR3 in amino acids: CASSSLSGRTYEQYF. The DNA of the CDR3 is TGTGCCAGCAGCTCCCTTTCAGGGAGGACTTACGAGCAGTACTTC.

This clone was seen a single time. The V gene is TRBV11-2, the J gene TRBJ2-4; 7 nucleotides agree with TRBD2. V was pared by 3 bases and J by 13 bases, with 18 bases of the junction left unmatched. Germline CDR1 reads SGHAT; CDR2 reads FQNNGV. The CDR3 has 16 residues. The CDR3 DNA reads as TGTGCCAGCAGCTTCGCAGGGCGGGAGATGGAGACGAGGCAGTACTTC. Translation: CASSFAGREMETRQYF.

This clone was seen once. The chain links TRBV28 to TRBJ1-5; D perhaps matches TRBD1 (6 bases). Germline V CDR1 and CDR2: MDHEN, SYDVKM. The CDR3 sequence is 15 residues long. Trimming removed 4 bases at V and 1 base at J, with 11 bases between. CDR3 DNA sequence: TGTGCCAGCAGTTCTCCGGGACACAGCAATCAGCCCCAGCATTTT. It is translated as CASSSPGHSNQPQHF.

The count of this clone is one. V is TRBV30 and J is TRBJ2-3, with a possible D match to TRBD2 (6 bases). The CDR3 contains 15 residues. V lost 5 bases and J 0 bases, leaving 15 bases between the germline ends. Germline CDR1 reads GTSNPN; CDR2 reads SVGIG (reference sequence). CDR3 bases: TGTGCCTGGCATTACTCGGGAGCTAGCACAGATACGCAGTATTTT. It codes for CAWHYSGASTDTQYF.

The rearrangement links TRBV7-2 to TRBJ2-2, with 9 bases identical to TRBD2. CDR3 size: 19 residues. CDR1 is SGHTA and CDR2 is FQGNSA in the germline V gene. V dropped 5 bases and J dropped 2; count of bases not matched to a gene: 15. The chain's CDR3 is CASSGRPSGKVYNTGELFF. The CDR3 nucleotides are TGTGCCAGCAGCGGCCGGCCTAGCGGGAAGGTTTACAACACCGGGGAGCTGTTTTTT.

This clone was observed a single time. The chain is built from TRBV5-6 and TRBJ2-4, with 8 nucleotides matching TRBD2. The V gene's germline CDR1 is SGHDT and CDR2 YYEEEE. Trimming removed 4 bases from V and 0 bases from J; junction bases left unmatched: 6. The CDR3 totals 16 residues. CDR3 loop: CASSPGLAEAKNIQYF. In DNA form, the CDR3 reads TGTGCCAGCAGCCCCGGACTAGCTGAAGCCAAAAACATTCAGTACTTC.

The chain couples TRBV10-3 to TRBJ1-2, with D uncertain. The germline V gene encodes CDR1 ENHRY and CDR2 SYGVKD. CDR3 size: 15 residues. V gave up 2 bases and J gave up 0 bases, with 10 bases separating them. The CDR3 loop is CAISETTIANYGYTF. CDR3 sequence (DNA): TGTGCCATCAGTGAGACAACTATAGCTAACTATGGCTACACCTTC.

The chain employs TRBV4-3 and TRBJ2-1; 8 positions agree with TRBD2. Germline V gene sequence: CDR1 LGHNA, CDR2 YSLEER. J gave up 0 bases and V 1 base, and 14 bases lay outside the gene matches. CDR3 size: 20 residues. CDR3 in amino acids: CASSQVLLAGLLSSYNEQFF. Here the CDR3 DNA reads TGCGCCAGCAGCCAAGTCTTGCTAGCGGGCCTTCTCAGCTCCTACAATGAGCAGTTCTTC.

V is TRBV4-2 and J is TRBJ1-3; no clear D. The CDR3 length is 16 residues. Trimming took off 0 bases at V and 0 bases at J, with 9 bases between the two ends. Germline V gene lookup returns CDR1 LGHNA and CDR2 YNFKEQ. For the CDR3, the DNA is TGTGCCAGCAGCCAAGATTTCACTGACTCTGGAAACACCATATATTTT. Translated, it gives CASSQDFTDSGNTIYF.

This clone has only one observation. V gene TRBV29-1 combines with J gene TRBJ1-2, with 8 nucleotides matching TRBD1. Germline CDR1 SQVTM, CDR2 ANQGSEA. The ends lost 4 bases at V and 7 bases at J; junction bases unmatched: 8. The CDR3 is 13 residues long. The CDR3 region has the DNA TGCAGCGTTGCAGGGGGCGAAGGGAGTGGCTACACCTTC. Translating it yields CSVAGGEGSGYTF. Combining the CDR3 with reference TRBV29-1 and TRBJ1-2 gives the whole variable domain SAVISQKPSRDICQRGTSLTIQCQVDSQVTMMFWYRQQPGQSLTLIATANQGSEATYESGFVIDKFPISRPNLTFSTLTVSNMSPEDSSIYLCSVAGGEGSGYTFGSGTRLTVV.

This sequence joins TRBV6-4 and TRBJ1-2; no firm D call. V was shortened by 4 bases and J by 2 bases, with 14 bases between the two germline ends. CDR1 MRHNA and CDR2 SNTAGT come from the germline V gene. This CDR3 spans 15 amino acids. The DNA for the CDR3 is TGTGCCAGCAGTGTTAATGGCGGTCCCAACTATGGCTACACCTTC. Translated: CASSVNGGPNYGYTF.

CDR3: CASSSIPSSYNEQFF. The DNA of the CDR3 is TGTGCCAGCAGCTCCATACCGAGCTCCTACAATGAGCAGTTCTTC. The chain has TRBV7-9 and TRBJ2-1, with no clear D. Trimming took off 4 bases at V and 0 bases at J, with 10 bases between the two ends. The V gene's germline CDR1 is SEHNR and CDR2 FQNEAQ (reference sequence). The CDR3 covers 15 residues.

This chain uses TRBV6-4 with TRBJ2-1; 7 bases are a match to TRBD2. J was trimmed by 0 bases and V by 2 bases; bases with no gene match: 1. CDR3 size: 15 residues. Per germline, CDR1 MRHNA and CDR2 SNTAGT. The CDR3 protein is CASSDVAGSYNEQFF. The CDR3 DNA is TGTGCCAGCAGTGACGTAGCGGGCTCCTACAATGAGCAGTTCTTC.

This clone has a handful of counts. V gene TRBV6-5 combines with J gene TRBJ1-2; TRBD1 is a possible D gene (5 bases). Germline V gene lookup returns CDR1 MNHEY and CDR2 SVGAGI. The CDR3 has 15 residues. Trimming removed 9 bases from V and 2 bases from J, with 19 bases in between. CDR3 in DNA: TGTGCCAGTCGGTGGATCGACAGAATCAACTATGGCTACACCTTC. Protein sequence: CASRWIDRINYGYTF.

The genes are TRBV9 and TRBJ2-2, with 10 bases identical to TRBD1. CDR3 size: 17 residues. Germline values: CDR1 SGDLS, CDR2 YYNGEE. V shed 3 bases and J 5 bases; nucleotides not matched to a gene: 10. In nucleotides, the CDR3 is TGTGCCAGCAGCGCTGCCACCGGGACAGGGGATACCGGGGAGCTGTTTTTT. It codes for CASSAATGTGDTGELFF.

V gene TRBV27 combines with J gene TRBJ2-1; 10 bases map to TRBD2. V lost 6 bases and J lost 4; bases outside the gene matches: 6. This CDR3 contains 15 residues. Germline V gives CDR1 MNHEY, CDR2 SMNVEV (reference sequence). CDR3 nucleotide sequence: TGTGCCAGCAGGCCTTCTAGCGGGAGTTACAATGAGCAGTTCTTC. This sequence encodes CASRPSSGSYNEQFF.